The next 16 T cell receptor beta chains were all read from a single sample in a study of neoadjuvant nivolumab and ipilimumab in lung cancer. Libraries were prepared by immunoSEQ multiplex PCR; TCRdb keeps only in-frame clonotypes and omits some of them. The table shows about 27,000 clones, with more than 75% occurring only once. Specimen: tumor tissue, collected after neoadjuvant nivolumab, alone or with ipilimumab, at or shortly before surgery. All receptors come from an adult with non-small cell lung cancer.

The CDR3 DNA reads TGTGCCAGCAGCTTGGGACAGGGAGCGGGGTCCTACAATGAGCAGTTCTTC. Encoded protein: CASSLGQGAGSYNEQFF. The chain has TRBV5-4 and TRBJ2-1; D is possibly TRBD1 or TRBD2 (7 bases each). The CDR3 has 17 amino acids. V lost 0 bases, J lost 1 base, and 14 bases lay in between. Germline lookup yields CDR1 SGHNT and CDR2 YYREEE (reference sequence).

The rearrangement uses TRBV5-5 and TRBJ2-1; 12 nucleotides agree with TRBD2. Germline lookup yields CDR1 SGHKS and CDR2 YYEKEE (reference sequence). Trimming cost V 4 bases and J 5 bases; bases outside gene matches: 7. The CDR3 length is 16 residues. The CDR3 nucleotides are TGTGCCAGCAGCCAATGGACTAGCGGGACGAACAATGAGCAGTTCTTC. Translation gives CASSQWTSGTNNEQFF. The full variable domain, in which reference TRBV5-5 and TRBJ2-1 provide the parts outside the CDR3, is DAGVTQSPTHLIKTRGQQVTLRCSPISGHKSVSWYQQVLGQGPQFIFQYYEKEERGRGNFPDRFSARQFPNYSSELNVNALLLGDSALYLCASSQWTSGTNNEQFFGPGTRLTVL.

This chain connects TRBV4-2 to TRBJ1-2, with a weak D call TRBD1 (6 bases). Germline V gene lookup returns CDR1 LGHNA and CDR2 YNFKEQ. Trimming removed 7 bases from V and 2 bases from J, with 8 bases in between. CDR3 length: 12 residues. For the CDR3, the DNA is TGTGCCAGCAAGAGGGGGAACTATGGCTACACCTTC. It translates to CASKRGNYGYTF.

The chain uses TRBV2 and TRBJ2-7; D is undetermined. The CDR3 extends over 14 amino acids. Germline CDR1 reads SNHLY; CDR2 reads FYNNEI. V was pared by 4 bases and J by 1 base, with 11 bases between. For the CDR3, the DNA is TGTGCCAGCAGTGTATCCGTTTTTTCCTACGAGCAGTACTTC. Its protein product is CASSVSVFSYEQYF.

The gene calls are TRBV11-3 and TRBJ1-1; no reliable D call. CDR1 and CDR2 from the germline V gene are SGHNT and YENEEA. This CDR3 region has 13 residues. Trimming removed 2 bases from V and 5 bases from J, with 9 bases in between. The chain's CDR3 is CASSLQQTTEAFF. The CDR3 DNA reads TGTGCCAGCAGCTTACAGCAGACAACTGAAGCTTTCTTT.

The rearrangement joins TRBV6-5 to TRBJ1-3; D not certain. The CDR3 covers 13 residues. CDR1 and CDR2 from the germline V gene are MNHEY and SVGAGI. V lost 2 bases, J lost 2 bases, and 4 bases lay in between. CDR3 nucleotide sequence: TGTGCCAGCAGTTACGGGGCTGGAAACACCATATATTTT. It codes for CASSYGAGNTIYF.

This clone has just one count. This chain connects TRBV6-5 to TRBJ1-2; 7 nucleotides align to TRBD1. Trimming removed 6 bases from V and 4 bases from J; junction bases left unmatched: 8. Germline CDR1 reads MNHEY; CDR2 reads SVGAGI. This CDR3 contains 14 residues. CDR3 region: CASSTGVGSYGYTF. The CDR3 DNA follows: TGTGCCAGCAGCACAGGGGTCGGGAGCTATGGCTACACCTTC.

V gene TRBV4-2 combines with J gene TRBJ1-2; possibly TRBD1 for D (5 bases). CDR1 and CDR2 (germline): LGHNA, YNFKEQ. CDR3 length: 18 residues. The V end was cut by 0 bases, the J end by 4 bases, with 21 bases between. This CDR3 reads CASSQDPIQGDSIYGYTF. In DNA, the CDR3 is TGTGCCAGCAGCCAAGACCCTATTCAGGGCGACTCTATCTATGGCTACACCTTC.

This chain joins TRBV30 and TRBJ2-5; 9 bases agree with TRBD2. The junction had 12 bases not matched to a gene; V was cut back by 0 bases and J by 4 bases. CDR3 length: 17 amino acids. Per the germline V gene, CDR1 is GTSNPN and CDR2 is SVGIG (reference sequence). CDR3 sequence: CAWSVGLAGGIGETQYF. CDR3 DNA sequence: TGTGCCTGGAGTGTAGGTCTGGCGGGGGGGATCGGAGAGACCCAGTACTTC. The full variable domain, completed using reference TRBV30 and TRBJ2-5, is SQTIHQWPATLVQPVGSPLSLECTVEGTSNPNLYWYRQAAGRGLQLLFYSVGIGQISSEVPQNLSASRPQDRQFILSSKKLLLSDSGFYLCAWSVGLAGGIGETQYFGPGTRLLVL.

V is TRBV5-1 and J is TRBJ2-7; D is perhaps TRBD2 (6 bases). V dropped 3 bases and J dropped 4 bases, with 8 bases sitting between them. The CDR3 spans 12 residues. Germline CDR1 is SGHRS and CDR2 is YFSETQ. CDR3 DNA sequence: TGCGCCAGCAGCTCTGCGGGGTACGAGCAGTACTTC. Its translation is CASSSAGYEQYF.

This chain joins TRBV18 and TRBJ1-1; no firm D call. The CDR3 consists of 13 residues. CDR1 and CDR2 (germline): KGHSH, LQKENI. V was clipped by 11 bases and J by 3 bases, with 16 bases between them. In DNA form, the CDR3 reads TGTGCCTCCGGAAGGGATATCTACACTGAAGCTTTCTTT. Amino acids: CASGRDIYTEAFF.

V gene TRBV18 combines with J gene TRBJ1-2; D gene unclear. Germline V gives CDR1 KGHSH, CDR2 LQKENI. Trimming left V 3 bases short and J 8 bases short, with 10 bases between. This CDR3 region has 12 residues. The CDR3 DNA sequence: TGTGCCAGCTCACCTAACAAGCGGGGCTACACCTTC. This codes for CASSPNKRGYTF.

CDR3 in amino acids: CASTDLAGVDTQYF. CDR3 in DNA: TGCGCCAGCACCGATCTAGCTGGGGTAGATACGCAGTATTTT. The V call is TRBV5-1, the J call TRBJ2-3, with D tentatively TRBD2 (5 bases). This CDR3 is 14 amino acids long. V was shortened by 6 bases and J by 5 bases, with 16 bases between the two germline ends. CDR1 and CDR2 from the germline V gene are SGHRS and YFSETQ.

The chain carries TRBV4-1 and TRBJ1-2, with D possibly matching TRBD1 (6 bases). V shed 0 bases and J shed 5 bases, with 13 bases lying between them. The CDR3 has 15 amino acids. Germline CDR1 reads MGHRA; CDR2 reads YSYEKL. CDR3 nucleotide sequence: TGCGCCAGCAGCCAAGAATGGCCAGGGGTATATGGCTACACCTTC. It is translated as CASSQEWPGVYGYTF.

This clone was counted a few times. The DNA for the CDR3 is TGTGCCAGCTCACCACAACAGGGGGCGGACTATGGCTACACCTTC. It is translated as CASSPQQGADYGYTF. The chain employs TRBV18 and TRBJ1-2; 9 bases fit TRBD1. V dropped 1 base and J dropped 3; count of bases not matched to a gene: 3. Germline CDR1 and CDR2: KGHSH and LQKENI. This CDR3 is built from 15 residues.

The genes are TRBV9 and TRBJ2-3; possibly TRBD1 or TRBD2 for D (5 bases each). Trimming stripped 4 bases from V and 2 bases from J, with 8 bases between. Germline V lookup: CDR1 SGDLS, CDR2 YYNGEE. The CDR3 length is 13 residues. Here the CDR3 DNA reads TGTGCCAGCAGCTACGGGACCACAGATACGCAGTATTTT. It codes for CASSYGTTDTQYF. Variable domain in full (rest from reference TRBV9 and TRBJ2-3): DSGVTQTPKHLITATGQRVTLRCSPRSGDLSVYWYQQSLDQGLQFLIQYYNGEERAKGNILERFSAQQFPDLHSELNLSSLELGDSALYFCASSYGTTDTQYFGPGTRLTVL.